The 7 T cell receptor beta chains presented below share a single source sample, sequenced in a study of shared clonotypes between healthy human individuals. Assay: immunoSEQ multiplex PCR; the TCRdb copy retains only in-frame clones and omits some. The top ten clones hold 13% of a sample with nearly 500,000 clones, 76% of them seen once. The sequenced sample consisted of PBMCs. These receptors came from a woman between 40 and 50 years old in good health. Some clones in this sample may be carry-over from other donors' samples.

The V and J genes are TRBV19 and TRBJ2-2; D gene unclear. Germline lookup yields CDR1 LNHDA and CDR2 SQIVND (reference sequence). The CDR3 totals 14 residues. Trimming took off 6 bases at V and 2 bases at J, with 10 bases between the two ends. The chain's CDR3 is CASSRGENTGELFF. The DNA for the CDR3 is TGTGCCAGTAGCCGAGGAGAAAACACCGGGGAGCTGTTTTTT.

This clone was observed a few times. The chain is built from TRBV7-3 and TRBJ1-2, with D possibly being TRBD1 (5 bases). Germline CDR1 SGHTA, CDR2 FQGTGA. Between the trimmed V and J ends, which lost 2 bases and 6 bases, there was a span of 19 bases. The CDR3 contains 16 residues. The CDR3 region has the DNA TGTGCCAGCAGCTTATCGGCAGTGACAGCTATCAATGGCTACACCTTC. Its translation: CASSLSAVTAINGYTF. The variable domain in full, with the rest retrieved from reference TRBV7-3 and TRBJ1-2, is GAGVSQTPSNKVTEKGKYVELRCDPISGHTALYWYRQSLGQGPEFLIYFQGTGAADDSGLPNDRFFAVRPEGSVSTLKIQRTERGDSAVYLCASSLSAVTAINGYTFGSGTRLTVV.

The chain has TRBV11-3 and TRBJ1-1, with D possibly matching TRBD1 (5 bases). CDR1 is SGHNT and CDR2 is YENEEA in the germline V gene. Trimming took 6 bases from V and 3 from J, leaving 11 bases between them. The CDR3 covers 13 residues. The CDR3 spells CASSQGWYTEAFF. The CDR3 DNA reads TGTGCCAGCAGTCAGGGCTGGTACACTGAAGCTTTCTTT.

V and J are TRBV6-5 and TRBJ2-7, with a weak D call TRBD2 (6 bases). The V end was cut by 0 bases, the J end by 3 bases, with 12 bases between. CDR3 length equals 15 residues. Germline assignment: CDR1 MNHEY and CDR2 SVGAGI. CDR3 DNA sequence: TGTGCCAGCAGTTACTCGGGACTCGGCCTCTACGAGCAGTACTTC. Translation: CASSYSGLGLYEQYF.

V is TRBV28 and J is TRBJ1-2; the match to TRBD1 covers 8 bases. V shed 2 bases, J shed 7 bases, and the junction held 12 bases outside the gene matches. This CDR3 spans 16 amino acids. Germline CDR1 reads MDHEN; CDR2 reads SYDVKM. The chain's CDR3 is CASSLPGQVGGAGYTF. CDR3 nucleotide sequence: TGTGCCAGCAGTTTACCGGGACAGGTCGGCGGTGCTGGCTACACCTTC.

The CDR3 region has the DNA TGTGCCAGCAGTTCAGGGGTTGGTACCGGGGAGCTGTTTTTT. Translated: CASSSGVGTGELFF. This sequence joins TRBV6-5 and TRBJ2-2; weak D call: TRBD1 (6 bases). Germline V gives CDR1 MNHEY, CDR2 SVGAGI. V shed 4 bases and J shed 5 bases, with 11 bases lying between them. This CDR3 comprises 14 residues.

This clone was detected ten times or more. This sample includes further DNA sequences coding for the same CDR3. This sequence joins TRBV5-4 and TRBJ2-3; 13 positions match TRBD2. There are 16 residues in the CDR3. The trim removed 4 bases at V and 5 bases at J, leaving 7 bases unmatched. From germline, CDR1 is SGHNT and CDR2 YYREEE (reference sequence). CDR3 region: CASSIGLAGVQDTQYF. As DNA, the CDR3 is TGTGCCAGCAGCATCGGACTAGCGGGAGTACAAGATACGCAGTATTTT.